The present TCR beta chain was sequenced within a study of shared clonotypes between healthy human individuals (dated by TCRdb to about 2020). With respect to the entire study: The cohort included three men and a couple of women between 18 and 49 years of age. Libraries were prepared and TCR repertoires were sequenced by different laboratories using diverse techniques, in order to increase sequencing depth and limit assay-specific biases. Each donor's leukapheresis produced roughly between roughly 0.85 and 9.5 billion PBMCs. To estimate repertoire size and how much clonotypes are shared between individuals, the study performed deep sequencing of blood TCR repertoires from five healthy adults. For each donor, three plates each were used for CD4 naive and CD4 memory, two plates were used for CD8 naive, and one plate was used for CD8 memory.

For the CD8 naive samples, CD45RO-negative cells were positively selected for CCR7, yielding a CD45RA+CCR7+ population from which TemRA cells were excluded. Healthy HIV-negative adults with no recently reported acute infections or vaccinations were included as donors. Only Caucasian adults living in Nashville, Tennessee, USA were represented among the donors. Blood was obtained by leukapheresis, after which PBMCs were separated by Ficoll-Histopaque density gradient centrifugation and cryopreserved in liquid nitrogen vapor phase. Analytical flow cytometry was used to check the purity and quantity of each magnetically sorted T cell population. Each sorted fraction had its genomic DNA isolated and then quantified by UV absorbance on a Nanodrop 2000c. V drops 2 bases and J drops 9 bases, leaving 23 bases in between. The CDR3, from cysteine to phenylalanine, totals 18 residues. Only the CDR3 portion is preserved as DNA: 54 bases, with reading frame beginning at the first base. Reading the germline V gene gives CDR1 ENHRY and CDR2 SYGVKD.

TCR CDR3 regions were amplified from genomic DNA by multiplex PCR using the deep immunoSEQ assay. For each cell subset, the extracted genomic DNA was distributed evenly across all wells of several immunoSEQ 96-well plates, and each plate served as one replicate. For sorted subsets, each replicate PCR was loaded with approximately 190 ng genomic DNA, equivalent to 32,000 or so T cell genomes. Purified libraries were measured with a Qubit 3.0 fluorometer, size-checked on a Bioanalyzer 2100, and measured again with the KAPA Library Quantification kit. A separate single-read 150-cycle Illumina NextSeq 550 flow cell was used to sequence each immunoSEQ 96-well plate. Turning to the authors' computational methods: The immunoSEQ output contained only junctional sequences without quality scores, so filtering could not match that applied to full-length reads. Sequences were annotated with PyIR, a Python wrapper for IgBLAST v1.9, using IMGT germline references to assign V/J genes and CDR3. Reads were removed for weak V/J assignments (E-value above 1e-6), missing CDR3, stop codons, out-of-frame junctions, or ambiguous translated residues. V3J clonotypes were defined by identical inferred V gene, J gene, and CDR3 amino acid sequence. Percentage overlap between repertoires was computed as shared unique clonotypes divided by the size of the smaller repertoire. Three approaches were used to assess repertoire richness: RTK rarefaction, the Chao1 estimator, and Recon v2.1 estimates of unobserved clonotypes. Generation probabilities for all TCRbeta clonotypes obtained by the gDNA method from a few donors were computed using OLGA. In TCRdb, the immuneACCESS table is reduced to in-frame sequences with V and J assigned. These tables do not hold every clone; where another copy was compared, an unresolved V gene accounts for under half, and the others remain unexplained. V and J calls plus clone size are reproduced from that table; the DNA served to infer D and trimming. For this sample the table gives 1.5 million to 2.5 million clones, of which around 96% were detected only once. Roughly 1.2% of the sample goes to the ten largest clones.

What the research found in general, with its limitations: Only blood was sampled, and tissue TCR repertoires likely differ from those in blood. Rarefaction of sorted-subset datasets indicated incomplete sequencing despite the large sequencing depth. Approximately 5% of naive CD4, more than 3% of naive CD8, 2% to 2.5% of memory CD4, and about 0.4% of memory CD8 clonotypes were shared across a few donors. Pairwise subsampling led to the expectation that sequencing depth would affect the degree of clonotype sharing among donors. Naive subsets generally had larger estimated clonotype richness than memory subsets. Clonotypes shared by all four sorted-subset donors showed higher generation probabilities than non-shared clonotypes. The small number of donors limited the genetic and exposure-history diversity represented.

About this clone: The antigen it recognizes is unknown. Nothing much larger sits one base from this clone, and base qualities are not available.

Rearrangement joined TRBV10-3 to TRBJ1-6; possibly the D gene is TRBD1, per 5 matching bases. Source material: naive CD8+ T cells sorted from blood. The sample's cell subset or site label, decoded: CD45RA+CCR7+. The sequence was collected from a man aged 18 to 30 in good health. For the CDR3, the sequence is CAISEPPGVGGLGSPLHF. In nucleotides, the sequence is TGTGCCATCAGTGAGCCCCCGGGGGTGGGGGGGTTAGGTTCACCCCTCCACTTT.